The clone carrying this TCR beta chain showed up just a few times. What it recognizes is unknown. This entry belongs to a study of post-analysis software for immune sequencing data. As for the study in general: Relapsing-remitting, secondary progressive and progressive-relapsing multiple sclerosis courses were included. Points from the study as a whole: Compared against controls, patients with multiple sclerosis displayed significantly lower normalized Chao1 diversity. Same-batch preparations were strongly co-clustered by F measure.

Every TCR beta cDNA library bore unique molecular identifiers. TCRdb re-called the PCR reads with MiXCR, one entry per CDR3 protein. The sample shows more than 500,000 distinct CDR3 sequences, 34% of them seen only once. The sequenced sample consisted of blood. The TCR sequence derives from a girl aged 2-17 years with multiple sclerosis.

The CDR3 loop is CSARDRGGGNTEAFF. CDR3 bases: TGCAGTGCTAGAGATCGCGGAGGTGGGAACACTGAAGCTTTCTTT. The chain is built from TRBV20-1 and TRBJ1-1; no clear D. Germline assignment: CDR1 DFQATT and CDR2 SNEGSKA (reference sequence). The CDR3 has 15 residues. Trimming cost V 0 bases and J 1 base, with 12 bases left between them.